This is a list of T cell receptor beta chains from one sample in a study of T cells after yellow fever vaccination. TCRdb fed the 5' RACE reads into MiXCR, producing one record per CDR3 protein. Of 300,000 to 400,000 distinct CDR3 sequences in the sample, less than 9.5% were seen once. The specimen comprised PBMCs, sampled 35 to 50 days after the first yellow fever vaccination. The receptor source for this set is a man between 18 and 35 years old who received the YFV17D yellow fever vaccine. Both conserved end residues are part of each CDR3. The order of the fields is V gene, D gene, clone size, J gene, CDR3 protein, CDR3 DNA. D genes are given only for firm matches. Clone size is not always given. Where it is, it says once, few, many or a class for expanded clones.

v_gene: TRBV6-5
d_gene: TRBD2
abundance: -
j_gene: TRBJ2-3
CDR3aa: CASSYTGLAGPPDTQYF
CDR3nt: TGTGCCAGCAGTTACACCGGACTAGCGGGGCCCCCAGATACGCAGTATTTT

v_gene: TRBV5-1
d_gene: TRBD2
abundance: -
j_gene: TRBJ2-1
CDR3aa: CASRALRGRVYNEQFF
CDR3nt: TGCGCCAGCAGAGCTCTTCGGGGGAGGGTTTACAATGAGCAGTTCTTC

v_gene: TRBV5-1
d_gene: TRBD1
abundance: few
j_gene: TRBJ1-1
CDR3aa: CASSLGETGVNTEAFF
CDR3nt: TGCGCCAGCAGCTTGGGGGAGACAGGGGTGAACACTGAAGCTTTCTTT

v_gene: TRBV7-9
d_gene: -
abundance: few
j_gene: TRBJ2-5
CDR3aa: CASSRTHHDAPVETQYF
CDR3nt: TGTGCCAGCAGCCGCACCCACCATGACGCCCCGGTAGAGACCCAGTACTTC

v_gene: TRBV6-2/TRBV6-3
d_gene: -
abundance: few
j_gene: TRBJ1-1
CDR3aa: CASSLDRMGAFF
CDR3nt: TGTGCCAGCAGCCTTGACCGAATGGGGGCTTTCTTT

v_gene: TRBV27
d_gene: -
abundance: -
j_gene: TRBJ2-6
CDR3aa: CASSPRTPPNVLTF
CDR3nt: TGTGCCAGCAGTCCCCGAACACCCCCCAACGTCCTGACTTTC

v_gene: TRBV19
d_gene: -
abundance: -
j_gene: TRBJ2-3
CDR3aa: CASTELFDKKGEERDTQYF
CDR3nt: TGTGCCAGTACCGAGCTCTTCGACAAAAAGGGGGAAGAGAGAGATACGCAGTATTTT

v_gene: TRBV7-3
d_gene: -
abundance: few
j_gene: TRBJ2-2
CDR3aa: CASSLIGTGTGELFF
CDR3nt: TGTGCCAGCAGCTTAATAGGCACCGGGACCGGGGAGCTGTTTTTT

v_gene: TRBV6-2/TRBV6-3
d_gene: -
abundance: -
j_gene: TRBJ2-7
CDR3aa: CASSGLASPYEQYF
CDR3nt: TGTGCCAGCAGTGGATTAGCGTCTCCCTACGAGCAGTACTTC

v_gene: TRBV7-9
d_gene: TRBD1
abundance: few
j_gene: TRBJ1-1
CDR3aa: CASSQGGGPEAFF
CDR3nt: TGTGCCAGCAGCCAGGGAGGGGGCCCTGAAGCTTTCTTT

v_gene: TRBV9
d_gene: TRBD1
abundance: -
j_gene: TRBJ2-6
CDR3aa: CASSGRDRKFSGANVLTF
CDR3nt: TGTGCCAGCAGCGGCCGGGACAGGAAGTTCTCTGGGGCCAACGTCCTGACTTTC

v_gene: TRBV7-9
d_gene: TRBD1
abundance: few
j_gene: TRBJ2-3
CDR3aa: CASSQGTGWTTDTQYF
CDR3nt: TGTGCCAGCAGCCAAGGGACAGGGTGGACCACAGATACGCAGTATTTT

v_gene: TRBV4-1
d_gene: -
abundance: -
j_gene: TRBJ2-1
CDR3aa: CASSQVPGEPSNEQFF
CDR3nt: TGCGCCAGCAGCCAAGTCCCGGGGGAGCCCAGTAATGAGCAGTTCTTC

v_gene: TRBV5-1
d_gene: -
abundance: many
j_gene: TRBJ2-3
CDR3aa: CASSLVVTGLSTDTQYF
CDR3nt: TGCGCCAGCAGCTTGGTAGTTACGGGGCTAAGCACAGATACGCAGTATTTT

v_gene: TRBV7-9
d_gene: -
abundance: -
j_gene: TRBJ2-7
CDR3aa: CASSPRTGLIYEQYF
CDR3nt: TGTGCCAGCAGCCCTAGGACGGGGTTGATCTACGAGCAGTACTTC

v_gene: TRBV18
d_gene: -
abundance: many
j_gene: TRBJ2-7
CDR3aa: CASSPGTNYEQYF
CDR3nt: TGTGCCAGCTCACCAGGGACAAACTACGAGCAGTACTTC

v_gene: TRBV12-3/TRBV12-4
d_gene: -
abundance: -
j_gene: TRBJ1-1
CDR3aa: CASLNLQALTEAFF
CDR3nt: TGTGCCAGCCTGAATTTACAGGCCCTCACTGAAGCTTTCTTT

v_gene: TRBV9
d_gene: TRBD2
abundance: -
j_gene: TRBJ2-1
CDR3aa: CASSVGRGGPGNEQFF
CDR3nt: TGTGCCAGCAGCGTAGGTCGGGGGGGACCCGGCAATGAGCAGTTCTTC

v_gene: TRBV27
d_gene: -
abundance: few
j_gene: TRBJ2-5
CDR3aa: CASSSVGRAAETQYF
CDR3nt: TGTGCCAGCAGTTCCGTGGGCAGGGCGGCGGAGACCCAGTACTTC

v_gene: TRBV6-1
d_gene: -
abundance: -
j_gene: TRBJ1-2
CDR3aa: CASREQTSYGYTF
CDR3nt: TGTGCCAGCAGGGAACAGACCTCCTATGGCTACACCTTC

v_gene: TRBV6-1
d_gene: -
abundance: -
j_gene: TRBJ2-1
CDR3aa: CASGLAESYNEQFF
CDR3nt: TGTGCCAGCGGGCTCGCAGAGTCCTACAATGAGCAGTTCTTC

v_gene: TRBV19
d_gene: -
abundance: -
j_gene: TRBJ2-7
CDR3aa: CASSKQGYEQYF
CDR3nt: TGTGCCAGTAGTAAACAGGGCTACGAGCAGTACTTC

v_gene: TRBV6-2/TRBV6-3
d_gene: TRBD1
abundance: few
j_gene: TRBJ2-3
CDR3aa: CASSPLPGGKYF
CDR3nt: TGTGCCAGCAGCCCCCTTCCAGGGGGAAAGTATTTT

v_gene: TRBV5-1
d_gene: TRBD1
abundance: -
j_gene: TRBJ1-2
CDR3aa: CASSLGQGKSDGYTF
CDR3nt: TGCGCCAGCAGCTTGGGACAGGGAAAAAGTGACGGCTACACCTTC

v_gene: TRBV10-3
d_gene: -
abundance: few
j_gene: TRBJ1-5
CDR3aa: CAISDLKRNQPQHF
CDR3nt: TGTGCCATCAGTGATTTAAAGCGCAATCAGCCCCAGCATTTT

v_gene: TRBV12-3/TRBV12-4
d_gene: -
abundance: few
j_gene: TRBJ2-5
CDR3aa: CASSSGSLETQYF
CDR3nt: TGTGCCAGCAGTTCGGGTAGCTTGGAGACCCAGTACTTC

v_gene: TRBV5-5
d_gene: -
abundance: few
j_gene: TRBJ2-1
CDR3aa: CASSLRGRGGAYNEQFF
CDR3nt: TGTGCCAGCAGCCTCCGGGGCCGCGGGGGCGCTTACAATGAGCAGTTCTTC

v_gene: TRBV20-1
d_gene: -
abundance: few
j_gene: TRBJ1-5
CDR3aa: CSASRQIYNQPQHF
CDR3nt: TGCAGTGCTAGTCGACAGATTTACAATCAGCCCCAGCATTTT

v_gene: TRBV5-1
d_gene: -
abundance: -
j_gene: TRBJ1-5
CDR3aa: CASSLELFDQPQHF
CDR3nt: TGCGCCAGCAGCTTGGAACTATTTGATCAGCCCCAGCATTTT

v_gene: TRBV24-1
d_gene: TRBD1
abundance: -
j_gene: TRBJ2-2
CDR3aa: CATSDHGTGNGELFF
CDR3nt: TGTGCCACCAGTGACCACGGGACAGGGAACGGGGAGCTGTTTTTT

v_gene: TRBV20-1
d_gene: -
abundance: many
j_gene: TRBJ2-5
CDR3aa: CSSGQRETQYF
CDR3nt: TGCAGTTCCGGACAGCGGGAGACCCAGTACTTC

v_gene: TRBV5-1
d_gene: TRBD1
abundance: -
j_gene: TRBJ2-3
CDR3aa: CASSFSRDRGSYDTQYF
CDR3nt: TGCGCCAGCAGTTTTTCCCGAGACAGGGGCAGCTACGATACGCAGTATTTT

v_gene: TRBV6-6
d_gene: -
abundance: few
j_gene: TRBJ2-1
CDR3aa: CASSHRETEQFF
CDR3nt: TGTGCCAGCAGCCACAGGGAAACTGAGCAGTTCTTC

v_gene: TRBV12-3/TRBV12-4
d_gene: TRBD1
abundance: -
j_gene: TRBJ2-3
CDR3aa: CASSYRGADTQYF
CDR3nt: TGTGCCAGCAGCTACAGGGGGGCAGATACGCAGTATTTT

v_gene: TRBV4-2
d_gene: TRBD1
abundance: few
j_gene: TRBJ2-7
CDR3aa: CASSQGDRGIDEQYF
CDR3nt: TGTGCCAGCAGCCAAGGGGACAGGGGGATTGACGAGCAGTACTTC

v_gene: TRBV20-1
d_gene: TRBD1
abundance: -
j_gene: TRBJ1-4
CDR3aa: CSASQDRPIVKLFF
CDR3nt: TGCAGTGCTAGTCAGGACAGGCCCATTGTAAAACTGTTTTTT

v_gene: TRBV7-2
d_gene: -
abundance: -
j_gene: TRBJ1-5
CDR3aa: CASSLGGVPQPQHF
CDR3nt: TGTGCCAGCAGCCTCGGAGGGGTACCTCAGCCCCAGCATTTT

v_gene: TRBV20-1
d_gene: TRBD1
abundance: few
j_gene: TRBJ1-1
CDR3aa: CSARAGGAGTEAFF
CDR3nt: TGCAGTGCTAGAGCAGGGGGCGCGGGGACTGAAGCTTTCTTT

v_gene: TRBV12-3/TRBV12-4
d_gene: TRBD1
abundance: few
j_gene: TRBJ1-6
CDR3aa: CASSRQGPDSPLHF
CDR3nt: TGTGCCAGCAGTAGACAGGGGCCGGATTCACCCCTCCACTTT

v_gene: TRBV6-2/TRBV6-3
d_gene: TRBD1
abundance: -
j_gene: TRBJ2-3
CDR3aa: CASSLTGLFTDTQYF
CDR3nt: TGTGCCAGCAGCCTGACAGGGTTATTCACAGATACGCAGTATTTT

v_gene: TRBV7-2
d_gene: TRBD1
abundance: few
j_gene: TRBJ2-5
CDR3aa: CASSSYRGETQYF
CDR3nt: TGTGCCAGCAGCTCTTACAGGGGAGAGACCCAGTACTTC

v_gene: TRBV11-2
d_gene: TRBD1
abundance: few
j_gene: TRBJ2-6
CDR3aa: CASSLVGRGTGANVLTF
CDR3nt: TGTGCCAGCAGCTTAGTAGGCAGGGGGACTGGGGCCAACGTCCTGACTTTC

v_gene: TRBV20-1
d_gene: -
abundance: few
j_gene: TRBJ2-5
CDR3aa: CSAGPPETQYF
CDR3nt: TGCAGTGCTGGTCCCCCAGAGACCCAGTACTTC

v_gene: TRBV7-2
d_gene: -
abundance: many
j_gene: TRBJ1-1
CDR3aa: CASSSGFMYTEAFF
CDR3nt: TGTGCCAGCAGCTCAGGTTTCATGTACACTGAAGCTTTCTTT

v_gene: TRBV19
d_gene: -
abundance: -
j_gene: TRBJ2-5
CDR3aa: CASSTRKEGGIQETQYF
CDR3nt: TGTGCCAGTAGTACCCGGAAAGAGGGGGGAATCCAAGAGACCCAGTACTTC

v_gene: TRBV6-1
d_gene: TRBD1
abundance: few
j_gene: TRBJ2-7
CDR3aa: CASRGQLASYEQYF
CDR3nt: TGTGCCAGCAGGGGACAGTTGGCGTCCTACGAGCAGTACTTC

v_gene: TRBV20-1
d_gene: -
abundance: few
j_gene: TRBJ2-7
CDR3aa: CSARPTLDIYYEQYF
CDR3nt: TGCAGTGCCAGACCGACTCTCGATATTTACTACGAGCAGTACTTC

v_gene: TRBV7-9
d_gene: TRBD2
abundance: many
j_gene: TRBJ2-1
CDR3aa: CASSFGLAGGQSEQFF
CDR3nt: TGTGCCAGCAGCTTCGGACTAGCGGGGGGGCAGAGTGAGCAGTTCTTC

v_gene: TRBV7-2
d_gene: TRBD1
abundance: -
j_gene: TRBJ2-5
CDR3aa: CASSWRTGEETQYF
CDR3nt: TGTGCCAGCAGCTGGCGGACAGGGGAAGAGACCCAGTACTTC

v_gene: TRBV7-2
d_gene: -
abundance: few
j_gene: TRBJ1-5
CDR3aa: CASSLAPRQNRNQPQHF
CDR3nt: TGTGCCAGCAGCTTAGCCCCACGACAGAACCGAAATCAGCCCCAGCATTTT

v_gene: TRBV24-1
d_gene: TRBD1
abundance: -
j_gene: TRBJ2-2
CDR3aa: CATSDPGQGNGELFF
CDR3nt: TGTGCCACCAGTGACCCGGGACAGGGTAACGGGGAGCTGTTTTTT

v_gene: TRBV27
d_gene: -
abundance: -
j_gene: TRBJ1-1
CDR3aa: CASRDVGRRAFF
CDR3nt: TGTGCCAGCCGGGACGTCGGACGGCGGGCTTTCTTT

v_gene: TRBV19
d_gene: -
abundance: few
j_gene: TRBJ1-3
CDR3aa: CASSTGTVWNTIYF
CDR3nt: TGTGCCAGTAGTACGGGTACAGTGTGGAACACCATATATTTT

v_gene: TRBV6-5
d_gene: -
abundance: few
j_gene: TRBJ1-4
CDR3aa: CASSYWSTNEKLFF
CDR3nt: TGTGCCAGCAGTTACTGGTCAACTAATGAAAAACTGTTTTTT

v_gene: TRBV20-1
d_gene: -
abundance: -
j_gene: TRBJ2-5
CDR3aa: CCAANFLGELKETQYF
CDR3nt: TGCTGTGCGGCGAATTTCTTGGGGGAGCTTAAAGAGACCCAGTACTTC

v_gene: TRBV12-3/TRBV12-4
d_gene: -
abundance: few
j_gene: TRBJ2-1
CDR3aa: CASSLSNGLWQFF
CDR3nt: TGTGCCAGCAGTTTATCGAATGGGCTGTGGCAGTTCTTC

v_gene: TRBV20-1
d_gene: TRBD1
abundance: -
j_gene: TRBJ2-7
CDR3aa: CSASVGQGFEQYF
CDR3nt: TGCAGTGCTAGTGTGGGACAGGGGTTCGAGCAGTACTTC

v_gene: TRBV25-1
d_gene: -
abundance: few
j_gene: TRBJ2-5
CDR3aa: CASSEYRGYQETQYF
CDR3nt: TGTGCCAGCAGTGAATATAGGGGGTACCAAGAGACCCAGTACTTC

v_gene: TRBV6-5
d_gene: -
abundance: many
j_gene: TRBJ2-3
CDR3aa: CASSYGTLSDTQYF
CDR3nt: TGTGCCAGCAGTTACGGGACCCTTTCAGATACGCAGTATTTT